This T cell receptor beta chain was identified during a study of CD8+ T cells in alopecia areata. Overall study context: Percent of scalp involved defined treated patients' severity scores.

The CDR3 loop spans 18 amino acids. Trimming cost V 4 bases and J 9 bases; bases outside gene matches: 20. Germline-derived CDR1 and CDR2 are SGHDN and FVKESK. Study-level findings and limits: Affected lesional scalp, above all in alopecia totalis/universalis, was more clonal than normal scalp. Many expanded lesional clones persisted in scalp and blood during tofacitinib treatment. Administration of tofacitinib significantly diminished scalp clonality and expanded CD8+ clones within the top 100.

Concerning this clone itself: Its antigen is still unknown.

RNA extraction and reverse transcription yielded cDNA as sequencing template. This table comes from immunoSEQ multiplex PCR, and its TCRdb copy is limited to in-frame clones, with some not included. The data contain about 13,000 clones, approximately 67% of them singletons. Treatment described: oral pan-JAK inhibitor, 5-10 mg twice daily. Peripheral blood samples and lesional scalp punch biopsies were obtained from alopecia areata patients. The J gene is TRBJ2-3, the V gene TRBV14; 9 nucleotides agree with TRBD2. This TCR was recovered from a human donor with alopecia areata. The sample was skin, taken at week 4, from a patient treated with tofacitinib. In DNA, the CDR3 is TGTGCCAGCAGCCTTTCTCAAGTCAGCGGGGGGCCGAGGGGGACGCAGTATTTT. It is translated as CASSLSQVSGGPRGTQYF. The full variable domain, completed using reference TRBV14 and TRBJ2-3, is EAGVTQFPSHSVIEKGQTVTLRCDPISGHDNLYWYRRVMGKEIKFLLHFVKESKQDESGMPNNRFLAERTGGTYSTLKVQPAELEDSGVYFCASSLSQVSGGPRGTQYFGPGTRLTVL.